This T cell receptor beta chain is drawn from a study of OX40 agonist ivuxolimab in advanced cancers. Some clones are missing from TCRdb's copy, which holds only in-frame ones; the method was immunoSEQ multiplex PCR. The data show more than 50,000 clones, approximately 80% seen once. About this clone itself: Compared with germline, one end of the junction differs, possibly owing to a read error.

This TCR was recovered from an adult with an advanced solid tumor such as melanoma, head and neck, liver or kidney cancer. Sequencing was performed on CD4+ or CD8+ T cells sorted from blood, taken in a trial of the OX40 agonist ivuxolimab.

The CDR3 nucleotides are TGCGCCGGCAGAGGGCAGGGAACGCCTTACGAGCAGTACTTC. Translating it yields CAGRGQGTPYEQYF. The chain joins TRBV23-1 to TRBJ2-7; D assignment may be TRBD1 or TRBD2 (5 bases each). Being an ORF, TRBV23-1 has a function that is uncertain. This CDR3 is 14 amino acids long.